The 26 T cell receptor beta chains in this list originate from one sample, sequenced in a study of immune characterization of retroperitoneal liposarcoma. From the PCR reads, TCRdb called clonotypes with MiXCR, one entry per CDR3 protein. Of roughly 9,300 distinct CDR3 sequences in the sample, around a quarter are singletons; the top ten hold approximately 19%. Sequences were obtained from blood. The receptors derive from a male donor with retroperitoneal liposarcoma.

This clonotype was found a few times. V usage is TRBV6-5 and J usage is TRBJ1-4; TRBD1 is a possible D gene (5 bases). This CDR3 has 16 residues. CDR1 MNHEY and CDR2 SVGAGI come from the germline V gene. Between the trimmed V and J ends, which lost 6 bases and 8 bases, there was a span of 22 bases. CDR3 DNA: TGTGCCAGCAGCCCTACGGGGCGACTCTCCGGAGAAAAACTGTTTTTT. Residues: CASSPTGRLSGEKLFF.

This clonotype was detected a few times. The chain has TRBV7-6 and TRBJ2-3; 8 positions match TRBD2. This CDR3 comprises 17 residues. Germline-derived CDR1 and CDR2 are SGHVS and FNYEAQ. Germline trimming cut 3 bases from V and 4 bases from J; bases unmatched to any gene: 12. CDR3 nucleotides: TGTGCCAGCAGCTTGGCCGGACACCCGGGAGGGTCAGATACGCAGTATTTT. It is translated as CASSLAGHPGGSDTQYF.

The table lists this clonotype with many counts. The J gene is TRBJ1-5, the V gene TRBV7-9; D unresolved. Germline lookup yields CDR1 SEHNR and CDR2 FQNEAQ (reference sequence). The CDR3 consists of 12 residues. V lost 9 bases to trimming and J lost 1 base, with 7 bases between them. The CDR3 region is CASQDSNQPQHF. CDR3 DNA: TGTGCCAGTCAGGACAGCAATCAGCCCCAGCATTTT.

J is TRBJ2-5 and V is TRBV7-2; TRBD2 is a possible D gene (7 bases). Germline V lookup: CDR1 SGHTA, CDR2 FQGNSA. The CDR3 has 15 amino acids. The V and J ends lost 4 bases and 1 base respectively, with 13 bases between them. For the CDR3, the DNA is TGTGCCAGCAGCTCCGGGGGGCCCCTCCAAGAGACCCAGTACTTC. This translates into CASSSGGPLQETQYF.

By proportion, this clonotype is medium-sized. The chain recombines TRBV6-4 with TRBJ1-6, with 12 bases fitting TRBD1. CDR1 and CDR2 from the germline V gene are MRHNA and SNTAGT. Losses at the gene ends were 2 bases for V and 10 bases for J; bases not matched to a gene: 0. The CDR3 covers 14 residues. CDR3 sequence: CASSDGTGGSPLHF. CDR3 nucleotides: TGTGCCAGCAGTGACGGGACAGGGGGCTCACCCCTCCACTTT.

This chain uses TRBV12-3 or TRBV12-4 with TRBJ2-2, with D perhaps given as TRBD1 or TRBD2 (5 bases each). Trimming took 2 bases from V and 8 from J, leaving 15 bases between them. The CDR3 contains 15 residues. CDR3 protein: CASSLIGPEGGELFF. The DNA for the CDR3 is TGTGCCAGCAGTTTAATAGGCCCCGAGGGGGGGGAGCTGTTTTTT.

The V and J genes are TRBV10-3 and TRBJ2-1; 7 bases agree with TRBD2. The CDR3 contains 15 residues. The germline CDR1 and CDR2 sequences are ENHRY and SYGVKD. V gave up 5 bases and J gave up 3 bases; unmatched junction bases: 7. The CDR3 is CAISPAAGVYNEQFF. The CDR3 DNA is TGTGCCATCAGTCCCGCTGCGGGGGTCTACAATGAGCAGTTCTTC.

The chain joins TRBV7-2 to TRBJ2-1; perhaps TRBD2 as D (6 bases). The last part of the DNA fits TRBJ2-7 better; the J call may be wrong. The CDR3 is 14 amino acids. From germline, CDR1 is SGHTA and CDR2 FQGNSA. Here the CDR3 DNA reads TGTGCCAGCAGCTTAGCCGGGAGACCTTACGAGCAGTACTTC. It codes for CASSLAGRPYEQYF.

This clonotype was seen repeatedly, ten times or more. V and J are TRBV6-1 and TRBJ1-6, with D hard to call. Germline CDR1 MNHNS, CDR2 SASEGT. This CDR3 spans 16 amino acids. CDR3 bases: TGTGCTTCAATCGGAAATCCCTGGGGATATAATTCACCCCTCCACTTT. Its protein product is CASIGNPWGYNSPLHF.

DNA of the CDR3: TGTGCCAGCAGTCACAGCAATAGCAATCAGCCCCAGCATTTT. Translation gives CASSHSNSNQPQHF. The V call is TRBV12-3 or TRBV12-4, the J call TRBJ1-5; unclear D gene. V was clipped by 5 bases and J by 0 bases, with 8 bases between them. The CDR3 has 14 residues.

Note on this clonotype: One end of the junction does not line up with germline, which may come from a read error. This chain connects TRBV7-7 to TRBJ2-1; D uncertain. Germline CDR1 reads SSHAT; CDR2 reads FNYEAQ (reference sequence). There are 13 residues in the CDR3. CDR3 bases: TGTGCTAGCAGCCCGCAGTCCCACAATGAGCAGTTCTTC. This translates into CASSPQSHNEQFF. Using reference TRBV7-7 and TRBJ2-1 for the parts outside the CDR3, the full variable domain is GAGVSQSPRYKVTKRGQDVTLRCDPISSHATLYWYQQALGQGPEFLTYFNYEAQPDKSGLPSDRFSAERPEGSISTLTIQRTEQRDSAMYRCASSPQSHNEQFFGPGTRLTVL.

Within the sample, this clonotype is medium-sized. The rearrangement links TRBV12-3 or TRBV12-4 to TRBJ2-1, with 10 bases identical to TRBD1. The J call could be wrong; TRBJ2-7 is a better fit for the DNA end. The CDR3 covers 12 residues. CDR3 in DNA: TGTGCCTCGGGACAGGGGCCTTACGAGCAGTACGTC. This gives the protein CASGQGPYEQYV.

This clonotype was seen a few times. The V call is TRBV27, the J call TRBJ2-3; a weak D match, TRBD2 (5 bases). The CDR3 has 14 amino acids. V shed 6 bases and J shed 0 bases, with 10 bases lying between them. The germline V gene has CDR1 MNHEY and CDR2 SMNVEV (reference sequence). The CDR3 DNA reads as TGTGCCAGCAGCCGGGGTTGGAGCACAGATACGCAGTATTTT. Translating it yields CASSRGWSTDTQYF.

This clonotype was counted at least ten times. The chain links TRBV7-2 to TRBJ1-5, with D maybe TRBD1 (5 bases). Germline V gives CDR1 SGHTA, CDR2 FQGNSA. The CDR3 extends over 17 amino acids. V gave up 2 bases and J gave up 0 bases, with 14 bases separating them. The chain's CDR3 is CASSLMGGTYSNQPQHF. CDR3 nucleotide sequence: TGTGCCAGCAGCTTAATGGGTGGGACTTATAGCAATCAGCCCCAGCATTTT.

The chain combines TRBV6-1 with TRBJ2-1; 12 bases are shared with TRBD2. The DNA matches TRBJ2-7 better at its end, which makes the J call doubtful. This CDR3 spans 18 amino acids. Germline CDR1 reads MNHNS; CDR2 reads SASEGT. For the CDR3, the DNA is TGTGCCAGCAGGAGGGGGAGGACTAGCGGGGCCGCCTCCTACGAGCAGTACGTC. Its translation is CASRRGRTSGAASYEQYV.

The V call is TRBV6-1, the J call TRBJ1-5; TRBD1 might be the D (5 bases). Germline V lookup: CDR1 MNHNS, CDR2 SASEGT. V lost 2 bases to trimming and J lost 0 bases, with 11 bases between them. The CDR3 is made up of 16 amino acids. The CDR3 reads CASSEPSGISNQPQHF. The CDR3 DNA is TGTGCCAGCAGTGAACCCTCAGGGATTAGCAATCAGCCCCAGCATTTT.

The CDR3 DNA is TGTGCCAGCAGCCCTAGTAGCACCGGGGAGCTGTTTTTT. It yields the protein CASSPSSTGELFF. The rearrangement links TRBV11-3 to TRBJ2-2; D is unresolved. The CDR3 is 13 amino acids. CDR1 and CDR2 (germline): SGHNT, YENEEA. Trimming took 5 bases from V and 4 from J, leaving 8 bases between them.

CDR3: CASSVVTNYGYTF. The DNA of the CDR3 is TGTGCCAGCAGTGTCGTCACCAACTATGGCTACACCTTC. The chain is built from TRBV6-6 and TRBJ1-2; no clear D. The CDR3 is 13 residues long. The V gene's germline CDR1 is MNHNY and CDR2 SVGAGI (reference sequence). Between the trimmed V and J ends, which lost 5 bases and 2 bases, there was a span of 9 bases.

The chain has TRBV12-3 or TRBV12-4 and TRBJ2-5, with D possibly matching TRBD2 (7 bases). V dropped 8 bases and J dropped 6 bases, with 16 bases sitting between them. CDR3 length equals 13 residues. The CDR3 sequence is CASGGADKKTQYF. The DNA of the CDR3 is TGTGCCAGCGGGGGGGCGGACAAGAAGACCCAGTACTTC.

Of note for this clonotype: Since a much larger clone is just one base distant, this may be a read error. The CDR3 here is CASSLLRQGAQGETQFF. The CDR3 DNA is TGTGCCAGCAGCCTCCTCCGACAGGGGGCGCAAGGAGAGACCCAGTTCTTC. The chain carries TRBV7-2 and TRBJ2-1; 10 bases agree with TRBD1. Germline V gene lookup returns CDR1 SGHTA and CDR2 FQGNSA. The CDR3 contains 17 residues. V lost 5 bases and J lost 13; bases outside the gene matches: 20.

This chain joins TRBV6-5 and TRBJ1-1, with a weak D call TRBD1 (6 bases). V lost 1 base and J 8 bases, leaving 11 bases between the germline ends. The CDR3 runs to 13 residues. CDR1 and CDR2 (germline): MNHEY, SVGAGI. CDR3 nucleotides: TGTGCCAGCAGTTACTGGGGGGGCAGGGAAGCTTTCTTT. This encodes CASSYWGGREAFF.

The rearrangement uses TRBV12-3 or TRBV12-4 and TRBJ2-1; 7 bases are shared with TRBD1. The V gene end was trimmed by 7 bases and the J gene end by 10 bases; junction bases not matched to a gene: 7. The CDR3 has 12 residues. This CDR3 is CASTPGDREQFF. CDR3 DNA: TGTGCCAGCACCCCCGGGGACAGAGAGCAGTTCTTC.

The chain recombines TRBV12-3 or TRBV12-4 with TRBJ2-1; 9 bases are shared with TRBD1. This CDR3 is built from 15 residues. With 6 bases clipped from V and 7 bases from J, the junction kept 10 bases outside the gene matches. Here the CDR3 DNA reads TGTGCCAGCAGCCCAGGACAGGGGTGGGGGAATGAGCAGTTCTTC. This translates into CASSPGQGWGNEQFF.

This sequence joins TRBV7-6 and TRBJ2-1; D perhaps matches TRBD1 (6 bases). V lost 7 bases and J 13 bases, leaving 26 bases between the germline ends. Germline CDR1 and CDR2: SGHVS and FNYEAQ. The CDR3 runs to 15 residues. The CDR3 bases are TGTGCCAGCACCCCCCTGGGGGCCGTCCAAGAGACCCAGTTCTTC. Its protein product is CASTPLGAVQETQFF. The full variable domain, with the rest looked up from reference TRBV7-6 and TRBJ2-1, is GAGVSQSPRYKVTKRGQDVALRCDPISGHVSLYWYRQALGQGPEFLTYFNYEAQQDKSGLPNDRFSAERPEGSISTLTIQRTEQRDSAMYRCASTPLGAVQETQFFGPGTRLTVL.

Judged by abundance, this clonotype is medium-sized (0.01 to 0.1%). The chain has TRBV12-3 or TRBV12-4 and TRBJ2-5; D may match TRBD1 or TRBD2 (5 bases each). This CDR3 spans 13 amino acids. V shed 0 bases and J shed 4 bases, with 6 bases lying between them. The CDR3, as DNA: TGTGCCAGCAGTTTAGCTGGGACAGAGACCCAGTACTTC. It yields the protein CASSLAGTETQYF.

By share, this clonotype ranks as medium-sized (0.01 to 0.1%). The gene calls are TRBV27 and TRBJ1-5, with a possible D match to TRBD1 (6 bases). In germline, CDR1 is MNHEY, CDR2 SMNVEV (reference sequence). The CDR3 covers 15 residues. The V gene lost 3 bases and the J gene lost 1 base, with 10 bases spanning the gap. CDR3 loop: CASSFTGMSNQPQHF. The CDR3, as DNA: TGTGCCAGCAGTTTTACAGGGATGAGCAATCAGCCCCAGCATTTT.